This is a list of T cell receptor beta chains from one sample in a study of CD8+ T cells in alopecia areata. Some clones are missing from TCRdb's copy, which holds only in-frame ones; the method was immunoSEQ multiplex PCR. Here the sample spans 150,000 or so clones, over 70% being singletons. Sequencing used CD8+ T cells sorted from blood, obtained at week 0. The source is a human donor with alopecia areata. The CDR3 runs from the conserved cysteine through the conserved F or W. Each record gives: V gene, D gene, J gene, CDR3 protein, CDR3 DNA. A D gene is named only where the DNA matches it firmly.

v_call: TRBV27
d_call: TRBD1
j_call: TRBJ2-1
cdr3_aa: CASSPRQGMPYNEQFF
cdr3_nt: TGTGCCAGCAGTCCCAGACAGGGGATGCCCTACAATGAGCAGTTCTTC

v_call: TRBV9
d_call: .
j_call: TRBJ1-6
cdr3_aa: CASSRYPEPLYNSPLHF
cdr3_nt: TGTGCCAGCAGCCGATATCCAGAACCGCTCTATAATTCACCCCTCCACTTT

v_call: TRBV19
d_call: .
j_call: TRBJ2-7
cdr3_aa: CASSIFWLGDRGYEQYF
cdr3_nt: TGTGCCAGTAGTATCTTTTGGTTGGGAGACAGAGGCTACGAGCAGTACTTC

v_call: TRBV7-3
d_call: TRBD2
j_call: TRBJ2-1
cdr3_aa: CASSSLTSSTPNEQFF
cdr3_nt: TGTGCCAGCAGCTCTTTGACTAGCTCAACACCGAATGAGCAGTTCTTC

v_call: TRBV11-2
d_call: .
j_call: TRBJ2-4
cdr3_aa: CASSGLAKNIQYF
cdr3_nt: TGTGCCAGCAGCGGGTTAGCCAAAAACATTCAGTACTTC

v_call: TRBV5-4
d_call: TRBD1
j_call: TRBJ2-2
cdr3_aa: CASSLGQGPTGELFF
cdr3_nt: TGTGCCAGCAGCCTGGGACAGGGGCCCACCGGGGAGCTGTTTTTT

v_call: TRBV2
d_call: .
j_call: TRBJ2-7
cdr3_aa: CASSTASPYEQYF
cdr3_nt: TGTGCCAGCTCCACGGCTTCTCCCTACGAGCAGTACTTC

v_call: TRBV7-9
d_call: .
j_call: TRBJ1-2
cdr3_aa: CASSSYRLEGYGYTF
cdr3_nt: TGTGCCAGTAGCTCCTACAGACTAGAAGGGTATGGCTACACCTTC

v_call: TRBV7-9
d_call: TRBD1
j_call: TRBJ2-5
cdr3_aa: CASSSWGQGVETQYF
cdr3_nt: TGTGCCAGCAGCTCCTGGGGACAGGGTGTAGAGACCCAGTACTTC

v_call: TRBV11-2
d_call: .
j_call: TRBJ1-3
cdr3_aa: CNIRPNSGNTIYF
cdr3_nt: TGTAATATCCGGCCGAACTCTGGAAACACCATATATTTT

v_call: TRBV10-2
d_call: .
j_call: TRBJ2-7
cdr3_aa: CATADRILPYEQYF
cdr3_nt: TGCGCCACGGCCGACAGGATCCTCCCCTACGAGCAGTACTTC

v_call: TRBV19
d_call: TRBD2
j_call: TRBJ2-7
cdr3_aa: CASSAGLAYEQYF
cdr3_nt: TGTGCCAGTAGTGCGGGACTAGCCTACGAGCAGTACTTC

v_call: TRBV6-1
d_call: .
j_call: TRBJ2-7
cdr3_aa: CASSGRDTHQRYEQYF
cdr3_nt: TGTGCCAGCAGTGGCCGGGACACGCATCAACGTTACGAGCAGTACTTC

v_call: TRBV4-2
d_call: .
j_call: TRBJ1-2
cdr3_aa: CASSQPDFPGMYGYTF
cdr3_nt: TGTGCCAGCAGCCAACCCGACTTTCCAGGGATGTATGGCTACACCTTC